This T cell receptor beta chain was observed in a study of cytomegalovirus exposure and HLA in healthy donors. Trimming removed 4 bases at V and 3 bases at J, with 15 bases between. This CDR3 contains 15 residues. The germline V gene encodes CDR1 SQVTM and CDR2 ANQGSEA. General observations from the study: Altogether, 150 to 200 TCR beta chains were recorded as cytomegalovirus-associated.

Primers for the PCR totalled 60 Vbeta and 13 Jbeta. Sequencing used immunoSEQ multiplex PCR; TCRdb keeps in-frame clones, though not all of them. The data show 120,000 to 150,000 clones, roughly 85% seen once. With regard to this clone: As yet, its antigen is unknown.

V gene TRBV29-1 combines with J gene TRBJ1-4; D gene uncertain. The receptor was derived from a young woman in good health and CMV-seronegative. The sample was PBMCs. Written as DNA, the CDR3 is TGCAGCGTTGTAATGTTGGTGGGCTCTAATGAAAAACTGTTTTTT. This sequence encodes CSVVMLVGSNEKLFF.